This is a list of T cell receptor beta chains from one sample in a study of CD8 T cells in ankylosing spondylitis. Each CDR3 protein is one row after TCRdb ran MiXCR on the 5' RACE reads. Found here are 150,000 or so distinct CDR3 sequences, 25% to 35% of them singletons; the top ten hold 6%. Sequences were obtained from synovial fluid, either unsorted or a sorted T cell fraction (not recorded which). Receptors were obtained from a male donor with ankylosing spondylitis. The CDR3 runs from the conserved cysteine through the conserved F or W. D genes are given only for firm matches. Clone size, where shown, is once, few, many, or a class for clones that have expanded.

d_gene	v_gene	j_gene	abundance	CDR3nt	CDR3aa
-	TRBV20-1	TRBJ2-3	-	TGCAGTGCGGTGACACGGACAGATACGCAGTATTTT	CSAVTRTDTQYF
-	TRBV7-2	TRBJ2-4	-	TGTGCCAGCAGCTTAGGGACTAGGGGGAACATTCAGTACTTC	CASSLGTRGNIQYF
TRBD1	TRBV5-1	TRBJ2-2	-	TGCGCCAGCAGCTTATTGGACAGGGGAGGCGCCGGGGAGCTGTTTTTT	CASSLLDRGGAGELFF
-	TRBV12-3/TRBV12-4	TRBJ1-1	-	TGTGCCAGCGACCGCGGGGAGGGGTCCACTGAAGCTTTCTTT	CASDRGEGSTEAFF
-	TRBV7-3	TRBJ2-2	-	TGTGCCAGCAGCCCCCCAGCTACCGGGGAGCTGTTTTTT	CASSPPATGELFF
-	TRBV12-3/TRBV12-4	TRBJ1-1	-	TGTGCCAGCAGTTTAGATCGTGGGCCCACTGAAGCTTTCTTT	CASSLDRGPTEAFF
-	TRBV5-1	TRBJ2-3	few	TGCGCCAGCCGCAGTTTGGCAGATACGCAGTATTTT	CASRSLADTQYF
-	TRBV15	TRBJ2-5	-	TGTGCCACCAGCAGTGACCGGGACAACCAAGAGACCCAGTACTTC	CATSSDRDNQETQYF
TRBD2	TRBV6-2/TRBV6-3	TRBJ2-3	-	TGTGCCAGCAGTTACGGCGGGGGTTTCACAGATACGCAGTATTTT	CASSYGGGFTDTQYF
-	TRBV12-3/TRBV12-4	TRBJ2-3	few	TGTGCCAGCAGTTTACGGAGCGGAGGCACAGATACGCAGTATTTT	CASSLRSGGTDTQYF
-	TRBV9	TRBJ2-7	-	TGTGCCAGCAGCGTCCTGCACGGGAGAGCGTCCTACGAGCAGTACTTC	CASSVLHGRASYEQYF
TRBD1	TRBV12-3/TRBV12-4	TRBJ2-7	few	TGTGCCAGCAGTTGGACAGGGACGTCCGAGCAGTACTTC	CASSWTGTSEQYF
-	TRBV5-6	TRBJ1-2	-	TGTGCCAGCAGTCCCCAAGGACAAGGGGGCTACACCTTC	CASSPQGQGGYTF
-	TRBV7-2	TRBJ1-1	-	TGTGCCAGCAGCCCCGCCTCGGGAATAGGCGCTTTCTTT	CASSPASGIGAFF
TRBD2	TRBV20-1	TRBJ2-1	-	TGCAGTGCTAGAGATCAGGGGACTAGCGGGAGAGATACGTTCTTC	CSARDQGTSGRDTFF
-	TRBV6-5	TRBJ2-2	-	TGTGCCAGCAGTTACTCGAGTCTCGTCGGGGAGCTGTTTTTT	CASSYSSLVGELFF
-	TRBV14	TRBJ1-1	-	TGTGCCAGCAGCCGTCCGGGTATGAACACTGAAGCTTTCTTT	CASSRPGMNTEAFF
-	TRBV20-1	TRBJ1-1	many	TGCAGTGCTAGAGATCCCCCGGGACCTGAAGCTTTCTTT	CSARDPPGPEAFF
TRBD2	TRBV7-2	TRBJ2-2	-	TGTGCCAGCAGCTCGACTAGCGGGACGAGGAACACCGGGGAGCTGTTTTTT	CASSSTSGTRNTGELFF
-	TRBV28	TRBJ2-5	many	TGTGCCAGCAGTCCACGTGGGGCAGCAGAAGAGACCCAGTACTTC	CASSPRGAAEETQYF
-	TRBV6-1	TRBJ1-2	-	TGTGCCAGCAGACTTGACAATTCTAACTATGGCTACACCTTC	CASRLDNSNYGYTF
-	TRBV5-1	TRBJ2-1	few	TGCGCCAGCAGGGCCGGGACACTCGACAATGAGCAGTTCTTC	CASRAGTLDNEQFF
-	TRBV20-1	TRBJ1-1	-	TGCAGTGCGAAGGAGGCTTTCTTT	CSAKEAFF
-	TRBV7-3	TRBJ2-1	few	TGTGCCAGCAGCTCCTCGGAAGCCTACAATGAGCAGTTCTTC	CASSSSEAYNEQFF
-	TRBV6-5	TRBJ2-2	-	TGTGCCAGCAGTTACTGGGCACAGACAGGTGGCGCGTCCGGGGAGCTGTTTTTT	CASSYWAQTGGASGELFF
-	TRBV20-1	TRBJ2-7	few	TGCAGTGCTAGAGCGGTTTCCCTAGGTGAGCAGTACTTC	CSARAVSLGEQYF
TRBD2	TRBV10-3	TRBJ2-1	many	TGTGCCATCAGCCCCGAGCGGGACTACAATGAGCAGTTCTTC	CAISPERDYNEQFF
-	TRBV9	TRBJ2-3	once	TGTGCCAGCAGCGATAGCGGCGTGGGCACAGATACGCAGTATTTT	CASSDSGVGTDTQYF
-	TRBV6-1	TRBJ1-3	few	TGTGCCAGCCTGAGGGAGTTCTCTGGAAACACCATATATTTT	CASLREFSGNTIYF
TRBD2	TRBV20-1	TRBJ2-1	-	TGCAGTGCTGCCCTGACTAGCGGGAGCTCCTGGAGCTCCTACAATGAGCAGTTCTTC	CSAALTSGSSWSSYNEQFF
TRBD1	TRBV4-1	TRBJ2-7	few	TGCGCCAGCAGCCAAAAACAGGGGAACGAGCAGTACTTC	CASSQKQGNEQYF
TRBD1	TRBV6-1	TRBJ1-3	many	TGTGCCAGCAGTAAAGGGACAGGGGGTTACGGAAACACCATATATTTT	CASSKGTGGYGNTIYF
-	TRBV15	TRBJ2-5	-	TGTGCCACCAGCAGGACAAACCAAGAGACCCAGTACTTC	CATSRTNQETQYF
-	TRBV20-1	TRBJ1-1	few	TGCAGTGCGGGGGGAGACACTGAAGCTTTCTTT	CSAGGDTEAFF
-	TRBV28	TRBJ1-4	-	TGTGCCAGCAGTACAAATTCTCGAGCGGATGAAAAACTGTTTTTT	CASSTNSRADEKLFF
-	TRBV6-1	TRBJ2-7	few	TGTGCCAGCAGGAAAGCCCCGCAGGGCTCCGGATACGAGCAGTACTTC	CASRKAPQGSGYEQYF
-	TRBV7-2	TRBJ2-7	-	TGTGCCAGCAGCCAGGCGGCTAGCCTTGCCTACGAGCAGTACTTC	CASSQAASLAYEQYF
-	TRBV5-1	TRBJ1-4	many	TGCGCCAGCTCCCCGAGCAGGATATCGGGTGAAAAACTGTTTTTT	CASSPSRISGEKLFF
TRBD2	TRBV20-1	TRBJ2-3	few	TGCAGTGCAAACCGACTAGCGGGCCACACAGATACGCAGTATTTT	CSANRLAGHTDTQYF
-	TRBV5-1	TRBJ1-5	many	TGCGCCAGCAGCTTGGGAGAGGGGGGGCCCCAGCATTTT	CASSLGEGGPQHF
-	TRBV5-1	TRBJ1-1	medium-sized	TGCGCCAGCAGCGATCCGGGACGGTTGAACACTGAAGCTTTCTTT	CASSDPGRLNTEAFF